These 3 T cell receptor beta chains were all obtained from the same sample, sequenced in a study of control samples from healthy donors and cancer patients (dated by TCRdb to the early 2020s). The method was the immunoSEQ multiplex PCR assay. Imported from immuneACCESS, the table was reduced by TCRdb to in-frame sequences with V and J called. These copies leave out some clones; in studies compared against another copy, an unresolved V gene accounts for under half, and the cause of the remainder is not known. The sample records tens of thousands of clones, approximately 89% of which are singletons. Of the sample, 5% to 6.5% is held by the ten largest clones. Sample: PBMCs. These receptors were obtained from a man in his 60s with colorectal cancer.

This chain uses TRBV12-3 or TRBV12-4 with TRBJ1-2; D is unclear. Trimming removed 1 base at V and 8 bases at J, with 11 bases between. The CDR3 totals 13 residues. In nucleotides, the CDR3 is TGTGCCAGCAGTTTAGGCAGGTATGGAGGCTACACCTTC. It specifies CASSLGRYGGYTF.

This chain links TRBV28 with TRBJ2-2; 9 bases line up with TRBD2. CDR3 length: 15 amino acids. Germline assignment: CDR1 MDHEN and CDR2 SYDVKM. J lost 7 bases, V lost 3 bases, and 6 bases had no gene match. In DNA, the CDR3 is TGTGCCAGCAGTTTTGGGACTAGCTCGGGCGGGGAGCTGTTTTTT. Amino acids: CASSFGTSSGGELFF.

The chain carries TRBV18 and TRBJ2-7, with D uncertain. The germline CDR1 and CDR2 sequences are KGHSH and LQKENI. The CDR3 has 13 amino acids. Trimming removed 6 bases from V and 4 bases from J, with 13 bases in between. For the CDR3, the DNA is TGTGCCAGCTCCGCTTCAAAGGGTTACGAGCAGTACTTC. Its translation: CASSASKGYEQYF.